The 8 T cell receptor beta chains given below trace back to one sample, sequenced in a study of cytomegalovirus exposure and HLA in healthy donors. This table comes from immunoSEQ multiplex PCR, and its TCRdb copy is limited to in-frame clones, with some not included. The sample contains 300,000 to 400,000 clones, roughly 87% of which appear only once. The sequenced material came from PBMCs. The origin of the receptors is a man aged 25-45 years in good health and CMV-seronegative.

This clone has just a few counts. The CDR3 DNA reads as TGCGCCAGCAGCTTGGAGGGGGCCGGGGAGCTGTTTTTT. It is translated as CASSLEGAGELFF. J is TRBJ2-2 and V is TRBV5-1, with TRBD1 as a possible D gene (6 bases). Germline V CDR1 and CDR2: SGHRS, YFSETQ. Trimming took 0 bases from V and 6 from J, leaving 6 bases between them. CDR3 size: 13 residues.

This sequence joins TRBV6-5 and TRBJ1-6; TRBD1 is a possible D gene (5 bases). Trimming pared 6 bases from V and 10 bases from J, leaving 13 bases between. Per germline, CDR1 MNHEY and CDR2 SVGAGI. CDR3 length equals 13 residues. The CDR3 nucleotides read TGTGCCAGCAGACGGGGGGTCGACTCACCCCTCCACTTT. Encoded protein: CASRRGVDSPLHF.

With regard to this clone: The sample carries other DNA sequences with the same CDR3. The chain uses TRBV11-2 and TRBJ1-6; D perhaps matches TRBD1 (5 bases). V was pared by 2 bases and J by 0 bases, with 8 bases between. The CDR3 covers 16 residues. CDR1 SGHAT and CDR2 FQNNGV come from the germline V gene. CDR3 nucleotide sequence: TGTGCCAGCAGCTTAAACACAGGCTCCTATAATTCACCCCTCCACTTT. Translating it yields CASSLNTGSYNSPLHF.

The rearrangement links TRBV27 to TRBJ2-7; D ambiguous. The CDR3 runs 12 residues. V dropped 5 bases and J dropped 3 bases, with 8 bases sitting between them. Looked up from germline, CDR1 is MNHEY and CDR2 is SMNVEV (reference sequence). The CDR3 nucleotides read TGTGCCAGCAGTGCCAACAGCTACGAGCAGTACTTC. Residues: CASSANSYEQYF.

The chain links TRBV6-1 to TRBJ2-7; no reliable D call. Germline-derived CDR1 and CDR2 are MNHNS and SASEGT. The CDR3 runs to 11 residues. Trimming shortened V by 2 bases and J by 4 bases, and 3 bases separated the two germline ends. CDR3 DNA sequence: TGTGCCAGCAGTGAATCGTACGAGCAGTACTTC. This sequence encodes CASSESYEQYF.

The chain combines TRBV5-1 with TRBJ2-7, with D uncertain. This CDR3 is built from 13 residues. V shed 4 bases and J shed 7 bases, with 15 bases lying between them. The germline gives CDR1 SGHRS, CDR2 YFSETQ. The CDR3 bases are TGCGCCAGCAGCATCCAAAACTGGGCAGAGCAGTACTTC. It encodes CASSIQNWAEQYF.

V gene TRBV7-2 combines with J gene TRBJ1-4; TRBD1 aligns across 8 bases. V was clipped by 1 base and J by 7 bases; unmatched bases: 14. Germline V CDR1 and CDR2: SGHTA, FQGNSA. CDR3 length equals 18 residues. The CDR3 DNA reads TGTGCCAGCAGCTTAGGGGTCGGGACAGGAACTTGGGCTGAAAAACTGTTTTTT. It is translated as CASSLGVGTGTWAEKLFF.

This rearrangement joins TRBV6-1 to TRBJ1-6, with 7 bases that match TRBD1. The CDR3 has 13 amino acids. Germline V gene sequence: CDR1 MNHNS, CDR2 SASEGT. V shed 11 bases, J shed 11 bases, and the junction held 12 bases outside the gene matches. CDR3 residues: CAGTTGWAAPLHF. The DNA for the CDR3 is TGTGCCGGGACGACAGGGTGGGCCGCACCCCTCCACTTT.